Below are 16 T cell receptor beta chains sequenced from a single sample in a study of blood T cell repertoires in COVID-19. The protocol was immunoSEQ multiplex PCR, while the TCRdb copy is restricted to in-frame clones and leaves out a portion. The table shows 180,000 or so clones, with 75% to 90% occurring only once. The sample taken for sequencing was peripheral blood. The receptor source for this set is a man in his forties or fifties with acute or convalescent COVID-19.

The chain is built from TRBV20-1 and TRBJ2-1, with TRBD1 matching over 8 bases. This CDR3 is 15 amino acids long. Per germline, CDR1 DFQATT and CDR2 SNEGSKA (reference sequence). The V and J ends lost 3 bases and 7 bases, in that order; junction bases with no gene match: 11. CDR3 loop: CSASSTGVVTNEQFF. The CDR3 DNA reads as TGCAGTGCTAGTTCGACAGGGGTAGTAACGAATGAGCAGTTCTTC.

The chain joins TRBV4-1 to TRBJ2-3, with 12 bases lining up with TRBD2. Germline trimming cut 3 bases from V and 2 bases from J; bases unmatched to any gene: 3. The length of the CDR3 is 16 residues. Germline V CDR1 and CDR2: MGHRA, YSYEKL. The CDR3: CASSQRLAGDTDTQYF. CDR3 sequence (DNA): TGCGCCAGCAGCCAGAGACTAGCGGGGGACACAGATACGCAGTATTTT.

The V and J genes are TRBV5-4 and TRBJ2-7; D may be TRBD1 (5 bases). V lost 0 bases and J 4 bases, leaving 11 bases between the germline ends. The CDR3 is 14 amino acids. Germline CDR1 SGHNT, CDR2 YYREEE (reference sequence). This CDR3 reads CASSLAQAGYEQYF. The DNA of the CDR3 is TGTGCCAGCAGCTTGGCACAGGCTGGGTACGAGCAGTACTTC. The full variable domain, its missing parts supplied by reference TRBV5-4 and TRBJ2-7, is ETGVTQSPTHLIKTRGQQVTLRCSSQSGHNTVSWYQQALGQGPQFIFQYYREEENGRGNFPPRFSGLQFPNYSSELNVNALELDDSALYLCASSLAQAGYEQYFGPGTRLTVT.

CDR3 residues: CASSYSGGNTEAFF. The CDR3 DNA reads as TGTGCCAGCAGTTACTCTGGAGGAAACACTGAAGCTTTCTTT. This chain links TRBV6-6 with TRBJ1-1; D is uncertain. Germline loops: CDR1 MNHNY, CDR2 SVGAGI (reference sequence). The CDR3 totals 14 residues. Trimming cost V 0 bases and J 2 bases, with 7 bases left between them.

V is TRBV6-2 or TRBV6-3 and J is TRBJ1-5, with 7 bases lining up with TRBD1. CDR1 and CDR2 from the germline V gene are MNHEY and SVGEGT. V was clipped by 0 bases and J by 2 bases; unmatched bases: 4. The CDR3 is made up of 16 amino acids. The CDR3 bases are TGTGCCAGCAGTTACTCGAGGGGGCTGGGCAATCAGCCCCAGCATTTT. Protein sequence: CASSYSRGLGNQPQHF.

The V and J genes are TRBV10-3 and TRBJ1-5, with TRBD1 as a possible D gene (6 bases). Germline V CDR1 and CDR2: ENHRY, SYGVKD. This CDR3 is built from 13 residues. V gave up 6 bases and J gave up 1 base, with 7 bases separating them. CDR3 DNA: TGTGCCATCAGAGGACAGAGCAATCAGCCCCAGCATTTT. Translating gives CAIRGQSNQPQHF.

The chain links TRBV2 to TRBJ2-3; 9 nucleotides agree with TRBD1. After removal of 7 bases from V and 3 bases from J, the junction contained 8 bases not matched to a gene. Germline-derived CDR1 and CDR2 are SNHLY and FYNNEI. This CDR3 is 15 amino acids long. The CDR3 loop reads CASTTAGQGTDTQYF. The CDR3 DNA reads TGTGCCAGCACTACTGCTGGACAGGGGACAGATACGCAGTATTTT.

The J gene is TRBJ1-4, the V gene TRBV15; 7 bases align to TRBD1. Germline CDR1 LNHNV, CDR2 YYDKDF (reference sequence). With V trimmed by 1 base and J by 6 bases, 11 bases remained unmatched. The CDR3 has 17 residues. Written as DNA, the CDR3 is TGTGCCACCAGCAGAGTAAGACCAGGTCAGGGGGATGAAAAACTGTTTTTT. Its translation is CATSRVRPGQGDEKLFF.

The CDR3 DNA is TGTGCCAGCAGCTTAGCCAGGGGCCGGCCGAAAAACATTCAGTACTTC. It translates to CASSLARGRPKNIQYF. The chain couples TRBV7-9 to TRBJ2-4; a weak D match, TRBD1 (6 bases). Between the trimmed V and J ends, which lost 0 bases and 4 bases, there was a span of 13 bases. Germline CDR1 SEHNR, CDR2 FQNEAQ (reference sequence). The CDR3 totals 16 residues.

CDR3 amino acids: CAISKLAGEQYF. Here the CDR3 DNA reads TGTGCCATCAGCAAACTAGCGGGGGAGCAGTACTTC. The gene calls are TRBV10-3 and TRBJ2-7, with 10 bases fitting TRBD2. V lost 6 bases, J lost 7 bases, and 3 bases stayed unmatched. Looked up from germline, CDR1 is ENHRY and CDR2 is SYGVKD. The CDR3 covers 12 residues.

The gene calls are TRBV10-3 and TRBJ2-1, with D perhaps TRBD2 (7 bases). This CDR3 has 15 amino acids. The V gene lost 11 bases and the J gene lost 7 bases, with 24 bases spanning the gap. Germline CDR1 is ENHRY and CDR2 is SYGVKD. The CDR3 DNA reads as TGTGCCTCCAAAGATGGGGGGGCCGGGAGAAATGAGCAGTTCTTC. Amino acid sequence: CASKDGGAGRNEQFF.

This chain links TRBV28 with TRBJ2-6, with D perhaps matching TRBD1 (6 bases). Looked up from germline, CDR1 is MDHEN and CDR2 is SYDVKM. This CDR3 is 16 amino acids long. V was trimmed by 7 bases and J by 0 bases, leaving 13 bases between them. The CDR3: CASTQSGHSGANVLTF. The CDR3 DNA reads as TGTGCCAGCACCCAGTCGGGACACTCTGGGGCCAACGTCCTGACTTTC.

Written as DNA, the CDR3 is TGTGCCAGCAGCGACCTCAGGGGGCGAAATTCACCCCTCCACTTT. As protein: CASSDLRGRNSPLHF. The rearrangement uses TRBV6-6 and TRBJ1-6, with 8 bases that match TRBD1. The V and J ends lost 6 bases and 7 bases, in that order; junction bases with no gene match: 8. Looked up from germline, CDR1 is MNHNY and CDR2 is SVGAGI (reference sequence). CDR3 length: 15 amino acids.

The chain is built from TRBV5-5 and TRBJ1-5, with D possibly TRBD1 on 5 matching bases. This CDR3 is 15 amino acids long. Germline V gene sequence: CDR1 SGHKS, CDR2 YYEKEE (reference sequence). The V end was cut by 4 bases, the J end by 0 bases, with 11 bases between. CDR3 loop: CASSPLGASNQPQHF. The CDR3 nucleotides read TGTGCCAGCAGCCCTTTAGGGGCTAGCAATCAGCCCCAGCATTTT.

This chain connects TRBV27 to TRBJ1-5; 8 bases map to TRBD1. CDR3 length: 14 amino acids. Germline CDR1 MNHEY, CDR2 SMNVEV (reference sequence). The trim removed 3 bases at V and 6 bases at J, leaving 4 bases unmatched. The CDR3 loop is CASSFGGQGQPQHF. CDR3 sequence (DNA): TGTGCCAGCAGTTTCGGAGGACAGGGTCAGCCCCAGCATTTT.

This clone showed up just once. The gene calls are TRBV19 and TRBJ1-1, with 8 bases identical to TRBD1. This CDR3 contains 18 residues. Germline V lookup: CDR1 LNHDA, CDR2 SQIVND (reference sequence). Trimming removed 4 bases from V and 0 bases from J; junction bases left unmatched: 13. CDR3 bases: TGTGCCAGTAGTAGACGGGACAGGCCGTGGGACATGAACACTGAAGCTTTCTTT. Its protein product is CASSRRDRPWDMNTEAFF. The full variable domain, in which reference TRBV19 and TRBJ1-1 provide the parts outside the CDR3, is DGGITQSPKYLFRKEGQNVTLSCEQNLNHDAMYWYRQDPGQGLRLIYYSQIVNDFQKGDIAEGYSVSREKKESFPLTVTSAQKNPTAFYLCASSRRDRPWDMNTEAFFGQGTRLTVV.